The 30 T cell receptor beta chains given below trace back to one sample, sequenced in a study of CD4 T cells in relation to SARS-CoV-2 and coronaviruses. Their recognized antigens are unknown. Sequencing used immunoSEQ multiplex PCR; TCRdb keeps in-frame clones, though not all of them. The table includes 15,000 to 20,000 clones, around 80% detected once. Before the COVID-19 pandemic, during about 2011-2019, CD4+ T cells were taken from unexposed donors. Isolation of CD4+ T cells took place after about 10 days in culture. Sequenced sample: CD4+ T cells from PBMCs, cultured in vitro. The source of these receptors is a human donor in good health.

The genes are TRBV19 and TRBJ1-2, with D tentatively TRBD1 (5 bases). Germline loops: CDR1 LNHDA, CDR2 SQIVND (reference sequence). V lost 5 bases, J lost 0 bases, and 16 bases lay in between. The CDR3 is made up of 16 amino acids. CDR3 loop: CASSPERTRPNYGYTF. The DNA for the CDR3 is TGTGCCAGTAGTCCAGAACGGACAAGACCTAACTATGGCTACACCTTC.

This clone was found a few times. J is TRBJ1-6 and V is TRBV6-1; D remains ambiguous. The CDR3 length is 15 residues. Trimming left V 2 bases short and J 0 bases short, with 5 bases between. Germline values: CDR1 MNHNS, CDR2 SASEGT. The CDR3 spells CASSEMSSYNSPLHF. CDR3 coding DNA: TGTGCCAGCAGTGAAATGAGCTCCTATAATTCACCCCTCCACTTT.

The J gene is TRBJ2-2, the V gene TRBV5-8; 12 bases are shared with TRBD2. Losses at the gene ends were 4 bases for V and 1 base for J; bases not matched to a gene: 5. Germline values: CDR1 SGHTS, CDR2 YDEGEE. This CDR3 region has 17 residues. The CDR3 here is CASSPKTSGGNTGELFF. The CDR3 DNA is TGTGCCAGCAGCCCCAAGACTAGCGGGGGGAACACCGGGGAGCTGTTTTTT. Variable domain in full (rest from reference TRBV5-8 and TRBJ2-2): EAGVTQSPTHLIKTRGQQATLRCSPISGHTSVYWYQQALGLGLQFLLWYDEGEERNRGNFPPRFSGRQFPNYSSELNVNALELEDSALYLCASSPKTSGGNTGELFFGEGSRLTVL.

The V and J genes are TRBV5-8 and TRBJ2-2; 11 bases are a match to TRBD2. CDR3 size: 19 residues. CDR1 and CDR2 from the germline V gene are SGHTS and YDEGEE. V lost 0 bases and J lost 0; bases outside the gene matches: 7. As DNA, the CDR3 is TGTGCCAGCAGCTTGGCCAAGACTAGCGGGGCATCGAACACCGGGGAGCTGTTTTTT. Translating gives CASSLAKTSGASNTGELFF. Together with reference TRBV5-8 and TRBJ2-2, the CDR3 gives the full variable domain: EAGVTQSPTHLIKTRGQQATLRCSPISGHTSVYWYQQALGLGLQFLLWYDEGEERNRGNFPPRFSGRQFPNYSSELNVNALELEDSALYLCASSLAKTSGASNTGELFFGEGSRLTVL.

The V call is TRBV2, the J call TRBJ2-5; perhaps TRBD1 as D (6 bases). The CDR3 sequence is 14 residues long. Germline CDR1 is SNHLY and CDR2 is FYNNEI. V lost 6 bases and J 9 bases, leaving 20 bases between the germline ends. CDR3 coding DNA: TGTGCCAGCAGCCTTGAGGGGGAAATAAGGGCCCAGTACTTC. Translating it yields CASSLEGEIRAQYF. Supplemented by reference TRBV2 and TRBJ2-5, the full variable domain reads EPEVTQTPSHQVTQMGQEVILRCVPISNHLYFYWYRQILGQKVEFLVSFYNNEISEKSEIFDDQFSVERPDGSNFTLKIRSTKLEDSAMYFCASSLEGEIRAQYFGPGTRLLVL.

The chain couples TRBV9 to TRBJ1-2, with TRBD1 matching 9 bases. The CDR3 has 16 amino acids. In germline, CDR1 is SGDLS, CDR2 YYNGEE. Germline trimming cut 4 bases from V and 8 bases from J; bases unmatched to any gene: 15. CDR3 protein: CASSQSGTGTKGGYTF. Here the CDR3 DNA reads TGTGCCAGCAGCCAGTCGGGGACAGGGACTAAGGGAGGCTACACCTTC.

A few counts support this clone. DNA of the CDR3: TGCGCCAGCTCTCTCCCTGACTATGGCTACACCTTC. It translates to CASSLPDYGYTF. The chain links TRBV5-1 to TRBJ1-2; D remains unclear. CDR1 is SGHRS, CDR2 YFSETQ, per germline. This CDR3 contains 12 residues. V was shortened by 7 bases and J by 3 bases, with 10 bases between the two germline ends.

Only one count was recorded for this clone. The gene calls are TRBV19 and TRBJ2-7; 7 nucleotides match TRBD1. V was pared by 5 bases and J by 5 bases, with 12 bases of the junction left unmatched. The CDR3 totals 15 residues. Germline-derived CDR1 and CDR2 are LNHDA and SQIVND (reference sequence). DNA of the CDR3: TGTGCCAGTAGTCCCCAGACAGGGTTCTTGAACGAGCAGTACTTC. Translated: CASSPQTGFLNEQYF. Based on the CDR3 plus reference TRBV19 and TRBJ2-7, the full variable domain is DGGITQSPKYLFRKEGQNVTLSCEQNLNHDAMYWYRQDPGQGLRLIYYSQIVNDFQKGDIAEGYSVSREKKESFPLTVTSAQKNPTAFYLCASSPQTGFLNEQYFGPGTRLTVT.

This chain connects TRBV9 to TRBJ2-3; the match to TRBD1 covers 8 bases. Trimming removed 0 bases from V and 4 bases from J; junction bases left unmatched: 1. Germline V lookup: CDR1 SGDLS, CDR2 YYNGEE. The CDR3 has 14 residues. The CDR3 loop is CASSVAQGADTQYF. The CDR3 DNA sequence: TGTGCCAGCAGCGTAGCACAGGGGGCAGATACGCAGTATTTT.

This chain uses TRBV2 with TRBJ2-3; D may be TRBD1 (6 bases). Trimming removed 4 bases from V and 7 bases from J, with 12 bases in between. The length of the CDR3 is 13 residues. CDR1 SNHLY and CDR2 FYNNEI come from the germline V gene. The CDR3 spells CASSGLGAHTQYF. In nucleotides, the CDR3 is TGTGCCAGCAGTGGTTTGGGGGCACATACGCAGTATTTT.

The V and J genes are TRBV11-3 and TRBJ2-7; D is uncertain. With 0 bases removed from V and 5 bases from J, the gap between germline ends came to 8 bases. CDR3 length: 13 residues. Looked up from germline, CDR1 is SGHNT and CDR2 is YENEEA. The CDR3 DNA sequence: TGTGCCAGCAGCTTAGAGACCGGCGACGAGCAGTACTTC. Translating gives CASSLETGDEQYF.

The rearrangement joins TRBV13 to TRBJ1-1, with TRBD1 matching 7 bases. Germline V gene lookup returns CDR1 PRHDT and CDR2 FYEKMQ (reference sequence). The CDR3 totals 15 residues. V shed 2 bases, J shed 2 bases, and the junction held 5 bases outside the gene matches. In DNA, the CDR3 is TGTGCCAGCAGCTTACGAGGGACAGCAAACACTGAAGCTTTCTTT. It codes for CASSLRGTANTEAFF.

The rearrangement uses TRBV5-4 and TRBJ1-2, with D possibly being TRBD1 (6 bases). The ends were cut back, 4 bases at V and 5 bases at J, with 12 bases in the middle. CDR1 and CDR2 from the germline V gene are SGHNT and YYREEE (reference sequence). The CDR3 covers 13 residues. The DNA for the CDR3 is TGTGCCAGCAGCCCCACAGGGAGGTATGGCTACACCTTC. It specifies CASSPTGRYGYTF. Supplemented by reference TRBV5-4 and TRBJ1-2, the full variable domain reads ETGVTQSPTHLIKTRGQQVTLRCSSQSGHNTVSWYQQALGQGPQFIFQYYREEENGRGNFPPRFSGLQFPNYSSELNVNALELDDSALYLCASSPTGRYGYTFGSGTRLTVV.

The chain couples TRBV14 to TRBJ1-6; 7 bases line up with TRBD1. This CDR3 has 16 amino acids. CDR1 is SGHDN, CDR2 FVKESK, per germline. With V trimmed by 0 bases and J by 5 bases, 4 bases remained unmatched. The CDR3 sequence: CASSQDRGTDNSPLHF. The CDR3 DNA is TGTGCCAGCAGCCAAGATCGTGGGACAGATAATTCACCCCTCCACTTT.

J is TRBJ2-5 and V is TRBV9, with 11 bases aligning to TRBD2. The CDR3 sequence is 15 residues long. Germline CDR1 SGDLS, CDR2 YYNGEE. Trimming cost V 3 bases and J 7 bases; bases outside gene matches: 8. CDR3 loop: CASSGLLAGAGTQYF. CDR3 bases: TGTGCCAGCAGCGGATTACTAGCGGGAGCGGGGACCCAGTACTTC. Full variable domain (remainder filled in from reference TRBV9 and TRBJ2-5): DSGVTQTPKHLITATGQRVTLRCSPRSGDLSVYWYQQSLDQGLQFLIQYYNGEERAKGNILERFSAQQFPDLHSELNLSSLELGDSALYFCASSGLLAGAGTQYFGPGTRLLVL.

The gene calls are TRBV19 and TRBJ2-3, with D possibly matching TRBD2 (5 bases). There are 14 residues in the CDR3. Trimming removed 5 bases at V and 6 bases at J, with 15 bases between. Germline CDR1 is LNHDA and CDR2 is SQIVND (reference sequence). The CDR3 DNA follows: TGTGCCAGTAGTGAGCGGTCGGATTGGGATACGCAGTATTTT. It translates to CASSERSDWDTQYF.

The rearrangement uses TRBV19 and TRBJ2-7; 14 bases are shared with TRBD2. Germline values: CDR1 LNHDA, CDR2 SQIVND (reference sequence). CDR3 length: 15 amino acids. V lost 4 bases, J lost 7 bases, and 6 bases stayed unmatched. CDR3: CASSRGLAGVAEQYF. The CDR3 bases are TGTGCCAGTAGTAGGGGACTAGCGGGAGTAGCGGAGCAGTACTTC.

The chain combines TRBV3-1 (or the pseudogene TRBV3-2) with TRBJ2-3, with TRBD2 matching over 16 bases. Losses at the gene ends were 4 bases for V and 6 bases for J; bases not matched to a gene: 10. The CDR3 is made up of 18 amino acids. The germline V gene encodes CDR1 LGHDT and CDR2 YNNKEL (reference sequence). CDR3 sequence: CASSLGHGTSGGGDTQYF. The CDR3 DNA follows: TGTGCCAGCAGCCTGGGGCATGGGACTAGCGGGGGGGGTGATACGCAGTATTTT.

The chain couples TRBV19 to TRBJ2-5; D ambiguous. The CDR3 extends over 14 amino acids. Germline V gene sequence: CDR1 LNHDA, CDR2 SQIVND (reference sequence). The V gene lost 3 bases and the J gene lost 0 bases, with 8 bases spanning the gap. The CDR3 reads CASSIRQNQETQYF. DNA of the CDR3: TGTGCCAGTAGTATTAGGCAGAACCAAGAGACCCAGTACTTC.

This chain connects TRBV4-1 to TRBJ1-5; maybe TRBD1 (5 bases). Germline V gene data show CDR1 as MGHRA and CDR2 as YSYEKL. With 0 bases removed from V and 9 bases from J, the gap between germline ends came to 15 bases. CDR3 length equals 15 residues. The CDR3 sequence: CASSQDGAGWTPQHF. As DNA, the CDR3 is TGCGCCAGCAGCCAAGATGGGGCAGGGTGGACGCCCCAGCATTTT.

The chain links TRBV6-5 to TRBJ1-6; 10 bases line up with TRBD1. V shed 4 bases and J 10 bases; nucleotides not matched to a gene: 4. Germline-derived CDR1 and CDR2 are MNHEY and SVGAGI. CDR3 length: 14 residues. This CDR3 is CASSLGQGVSPLHF. Here the CDR3 DNA reads TGTGCCAGCAGTTTAGGACAGGGGGTATCACCCCTCCACTTT.

The V gene is TRBV5-1, the J gene TRBJ2-5; 12 bases match TRBD1. The V segment lost 4 bases and the J segment 5 bases; nucleotides outside the gene matches: 9. Per the germline V gene, CDR1 is SGHRS and CDR2 is YFSETQ. The CDR3 has 16 residues. The CDR3, as DNA: TGCGCCAGCAGCCGGGCCGGGACAGGGGGCGGGGAGACCCAGTACTTC. Its protein product is CASSRAGTGGGETQYF.

CDR3: CASSIVQLAPSSYNEQFF. In DNA, the CDR3 is TGTGCCAGTAGTATAGTGCAACTAGCTCCTAGCTCCTACAATGAGCAGTTCTTC. J is TRBJ2-1 and V is TRBV19, with D perhaps TRBD2 (6 bases). Germline CDR1 is LNHDA and CDR2 is SQIVND (reference sequence). This CDR3 contains 18 residues. V was trimmed by 1 base and J by 0 bases, leaving 16 bases between them.

The chain recombines TRBV5-4 with TRBJ2-5; unclear D gene. Germline-derived CDR1 and CDR2 are SGHNT and YYREEE (reference sequence). This CDR3 comprises 17 residues. V gave up 0 bases and J gave up 4 bases, with 19 bases separating them. The CDR3 DNA follows: TGTGCCAGCAGCTTGGGGAATCAGCTTACCTGGGGAGAGACCCAGTACTTC. Translating it yields CASSLGNQLTWGETQYF.

The chain links TRBV5-8 to TRBJ2-1; 7 bases map to TRBD2. Germline values: CDR1 SGHTS, CDR2 YDEGEE. V lost 5 bases, J lost 2 bases, and 7 bases stayed unmatched. This CDR3 has 15 residues. Here the CDR3 reads CASRDGTTPYNEQFF. DNA of the CDR3: TGTGCCAGCAGGGACGGGACTACCCCCTACAATGAGCAGTTCTTC.

The CDR3 sequence: CRGQAQETQYF. CDR3 in DNA: TGCAGGGGTCAGGCTCAAGAGACCCAGTACTTC. V gene TRBV20-1 combines with J gene TRBJ2-5; D not resolved. CDR1 and CDR2 from the germline V gene are DFQATT and SNEGSKA (reference sequence). The length of the CDR3 is 11 residues.

The chain is built from TRBV4-3 and TRBJ1-4; TRBD1 agrees at 8 bases. The germline V gene encodes CDR1 LGHNA and CDR2 YSLEER. The CDR3 is 14 residues long. V was pared by 4 bases and J by 8 bases, with 6 bases of the junction left unmatched. CDR3 amino acids: CASSRGQGREKLFF. The CDR3 bases are TGCGCCAGCAGCCGCGGACAGGGTAGGGAAAAACTGTTTTTT.

Only a few counts were recorded for this clone. The chain carries TRBV7-9 and TRBJ1-6, with 11 bases lining up with TRBD1. The CDR3 is 15 residues long. Germline loops: CDR1 SEHNR, CDR2 FQNEAQ (reference sequence). After removal of 7 bases from V and 9 bases from J, the junction contained 8 bases not matched to a gene. For the CDR3, the DNA is TGTGCCAGCACTCGTGGAGGACAGGGGGCTTCACCCCTCCACTTT. Translated, it gives CASTRGGQGASPLHF. Based on the CDR3 plus reference TRBV7-9 and TRBJ1-6, the full variable domain is DTGVSQNPRHKITKRGQNVTFRCDPISEHNRLYWYRQTLGQGPEFLTYFQNEAQLEKSRLLSDRFSAERPKGSFSTLEIQRTEQGDSAMYLCASTRGGQGASPLHFGNGTRLTVT.

This clone was seen more than once but under ten times. The gene calls are TRBV7-6 and TRBJ2-7; 9 bases match TRBD1. Germline V lookup: CDR1 SGHVS, CDR2 FNYEAQ. J lost 7 bases, V lost 5 bases, and 9 bases had no gene match. The CDR3 consists of 14 residues. The chain's CDR3 is CASSREDRGREQYF. The CDR3 DNA sequence: TGTGCCAGCAGCCGAGAGGACAGGGGCCGGGAGCAGTACTTC.

The genes are TRBV5-4 and TRBJ2-1; 11 bases fit TRBD2. Germline trimming cut 1 base from V and 7 bases from J; bases unmatched to any gene: 7. The germline V gene has CDR1 SGHNT and CDR2 YYREEE (reference sequence). CDR3 size: 16 residues. The DNA of the CDR3 is TGTGCCAGCAGCTTGCAGCCCGGGACTAGCGGTAATGAGCAGTTCTTC. Residues: CASSLQPGTSGNEQFF. Combining the CDR3 with reference TRBV5-4 and TRBJ2-1 gives the whole variable domain ETGVTQSPTHLIKTRGQQVTLRCSSQSGHNTVSWYQQALGQGPQFIFQYYREEENGRGNFPPRFSGLQFPNYSSELNVNALELDDSALYLCASSLQPGTSGNEQFFGPGTRLTVL.